Below are 30 T cell receptor beta chains sequenced from a single sample in a study of spatial heterogeneity in lung cancer. Time point meaning: sample taken at primary tumor resection. Via MiXCR, TCRdb re-called the 5' RACE reads, giving one row per CDR3 protein. In the table there are around 20,000 distinct CDR3 sequences, approximately 9.6% of which are singletons. Their cognate antigens are unknown. Study-level points and caveats: For expanded intratumoral alpha and beta TCRs, counts tracked tumor mutation counts.

The sequencing here drew on lung tumor tissue, taken at surgery. The receptors originated from a female donor with early-stage non-small cell lung cancer.

This clonotype was seen only a few times. Since the library was made to target alpha chains, this beta chain is a stray read and its abundance is not meaningful. The rearrangement uses TRBV6-2 or TRBV6-3 and TRBJ1-2; D unresolved. V was clipped by 5 bases and J by 8 bases, with 21 bases between them. Germline V gives CDR1 MNHEY, CDR2 SVGEGT. This CDR3 is built from 15 residues. The CDR3 nucleotides read TGTGCCAGCAGTCCGGCGCGGACCAATTCGGAGGGCTACACCTTC. Protein sequence: CASSPARTNSEGYTF.

The sample holds many counts of this clonotype. This beta chain appears as a stray read in a library generated for alpha chains; its size is not informative. The CDR3 is CASSLGAGYTF. In DNA, the CDR3 is TGCGCCAGCAGCCTGGGGGCTGGCTACACCTTC. The V gene is TRBV5-1, the J gene TRBJ1-2, with a weak D call TRBD1 (6 bases). Germline V gives CDR1 SGHRS, CDR2 YFSETQ. Trimming removed 4 bases at V and 7 bases at J, with 8 bases between. The CDR3 length is 11 residues. Combining the CDR3 with reference TRBV5-1 and TRBJ1-2 gives the whole variable domain KAGVTQTPRYLIKTRGQQVTLSCSPISGHRSVSWYQQTPGQGLQFLFEYFSETQRNKGNFPGRFSGRQFSNSRSEMNVSTLELGDSALYLCASSLGAGYTFGSGTRLTVV.

Concerning this clonotype: Because the library targeted alpha chains, this beta chain is an off-target read whose size means little. This chain joins TRBV20-1 and TRBJ1-2; D is unresolved. V was pared by 0 bases and J by 0 bases, with 8 bases between. The CDR3 runs 14 residues. Per the germline V gene, CDR1 is DFQATT and CDR2 is SNEGSKA (reference sequence). The CDR3 is CSARDGYPNYGYTF. As DNA, the CDR3 is TGCAGTGCTAGAGACGGATACCCTAACTATGGCTACACCTTC.

Details on this clonotype: Since it is a stray read in a library aimed at alpha chains, this beta chain has a size that is not meaningful. The rearrangement uses TRBV6-2 or TRBV6-3 and TRBJ2-7; 12 bases match TRBD2. The CDR3 loop spans 14 amino acids. V shed 6 bases and J 3 bases; nucleotides not matched to a gene: 3. Germline CDR1 MNHEY, CDR2 SVGEGT. DNA for the CDR3: TGTGCCAGCAGAAGACTAGCGGGGGTCTACGAGCAGTACTTC. It translates to CASRRLAGVYEQYF.

There are many counts of this clonotype. Because the library targeted alpha chains, this beta chain is an off-target read whose size means little. V usage is TRBV5-4 and J usage is TRBJ1-1; TRBD1 matches 7 bases. J was trimmed by 3 bases and V by 1 base; bases with no gene match: 6. Per germline, CDR1 SGHNT and CDR2 YYREEE (reference sequence). This CDR3 spans 15 amino acids. CDR3 sequence reads: CASSLKTGYDTEAFF. The CDR3 coding sequence is TGTGCCAGCAGCTTGAAGACAGGGTACGACACTGAAGCTTTCTTT.

A few counts support this clonotype. Within a library made for alpha chains, this beta chain is off target, and its count is uninformative. V and J are TRBV20-1 and TRBJ1-6; the D gene is possibly TRBD1 (6 bases). Looked up from germline, CDR1 is DFQATT and CDR2 is SNEGSKA (reference sequence). V lost 3 bases and J 10 bases, leaving 19 bases between the germline ends. This CDR3 has 15 amino acids. The CDR3 DNA sequence: TGCAGTGCTAGCGATACCGGGACACCGAAATCACCCCTCCACTTT. This encodes CSASDTGTPKSPLHF.

Judged by abundance, this clonotype is medium-sized. This beta chain turned up in a library designed for alpha chains; as an off-target read, its abundance says little. This chain joins TRBV20-1 and TRBJ2-7; TRBD2 agrees at 14 bases. Germline CDR1 and CDR2: DFQATT and SNEGSKA (reference sequence). This CDR3 has 13 residues. CDR3 protein: CSATSGGAYEQYF. CDR3 bases: TGCAGCGCGACTAGCGGGGGGGCCTACGAGCAGTACTTC.

In its sample, this clonotype is medium-sized. Since the library was made to target alpha chains, this beta chain is a stray read and its abundance is not meaningful. V gene TRBV20-1 combines with J gene TRBJ2-7, with TRBD1 matching 7 bases. Per the germline V gene, CDR1 is DFQATT and CDR2 is SNEGSKA (reference sequence). The V segment lost 2 bases and the J segment 7 bases; nucleotides outside the gene matches: 11. The CDR3 loop spans 14 amino acids. CDR3 amino acids: CSARKTGVQGEQYF. The CDR3 coding sequence is TGCAGTGCTAGAAAAACAGGGGTCCAGGGAGAGCAGTACTTC.

Many counts were recorded for this clonotype. This beta chain is a stray sequence in a library constructed for alpha chains; its clone size is not meaningful. The J gene is TRBJ2-7, the V gene TRBV3-1; no clear D. Trimming cost V 6 bases and J 3 bases, with 12 bases left between them. The germline CDR1 and CDR2 sequences are LGHDT and YNNKEL (reference sequence). CDR3 length equals 13 residues. The CDR3 reads CASSLTPYYEQYF. The CDR3 bases are TGTGCCAGCAGTCTGACCCCTTACTACGAGCAGTACTTC.

This clonotype was seen a handful of times. This beta chain turned up in a library designed for alpha chains; as an off-target read, its abundance says little. The chain recombines TRBV5-1 with TRBJ2-3; unclear D gene. The CDR3 is 15 residues long. Trimming removed 4 bases at V and 0 bases at J, with 12 bases between. Germline assignment: CDR1 SGHRS and CDR2 YFSETQ. CDR3 region: CASSSQGPSTDTQYF. CDR3 in DNA: TGCGCCAGCAGCAGCCAAGGTCCGAGCACAGATACGCAGTATTTT.

This clonotype has a count of ten or more. This beta chain was picked up by a library intended for alpha chains and is off target, so its count carries little meaning. The chain employs TRBV7-9 and TRBJ1-1; TRBD1 aligns across 8 bases. V gave up 3 bases and J gave up 3 bases; unmatched junction bases: 0. This CDR3 region has 13 residues. Germline V CDR1 and CDR2: SEHNR, FQNEAQ (reference sequence). This CDR3 is CASSLDRDTEAFF. DNA for the CDR3: TGTGCCAGCAGCTTGGACAGGGACACTGAAGCTTTCTTT.

This clonotype was picked up many times. This beta chain turned up in a library designed for alpha chains; as an off-target read, its abundance says little. The rearrangement links TRBV4-2 to TRBJ2-1, with 7 positions matching TRBD2. With 1 base clipped from V and 7 bases from J, the junction kept 13 bases outside the gene matches. Germline values: CDR1 LGHNA, CDR2 YNFKEQ. The length of the CDR3 is 17 residues. The CDR3 here is CASSQGAGPPSTNEQFF. CDR3 DNA: TGTGCCAGCAGCCAAGGAGCGGGGCCACCTAGTACAAATGAGCAGTTCTTC.

This clonotype came up many times. This beta chain is a stray read from a library made for alpha chains; its abundance is not meaningful. The V and J genes are TRBV18 and TRBJ2-7, with D possibly called TRBD1 or TRBD2 (5 bases each). V was pared by 2 bases and J by 4 bases, with 9 bases between. In germline, CDR1 is KGHSH, CDR2 LQKENI. This CDR3 comprises 13 residues. CDR3 loop: CASSPGGSYEQYF. CDR3 nucleotide sequence: TGTGCCAGCTCACCAGGGGGTTCGTACGAGCAGTACTTC. Full variable domain (rest looked up from reference TRBV18 and TRBJ2-7): NAGVMQNPRHLVRRRGQEARLRCSPMKGHSHVYWYRQLPEEGLKFMVYLQKENIIDESGMPKERFSAEFPKEGPSILRIQQVVRGDSAAYFCASSPGGSYEQYFGPGTRLTVT.

To note about this clonotype: This beta chain slipped into a library made for alpha chains as a stray read, so its size is not meaningful. This chain connects TRBV9 to TRBJ2-7, with D possibly being TRBD1 or TRBD2 (5 bases each). V was trimmed by 0 bases and J by 6 bases, leaving 13 bases between them. CDR1 is SGDLS and CDR2 is YYNGEE in the germline V gene. The CDR3 runs 14 residues. CDR3 residues: CASSVAWDGIEQYF. The CDR3 bases are TGTGCCAGCAGCGTAGCGTGGGACGGCATCGAGCAGTACTTC.

This clonotype was observed many times. A library made for alpha chains picked up this beta chain off target, so its size means little. The chain joins TRBV12-3 or TRBV12-4 to TRBJ1-1; D is unresolved. This CDR3 spans 12 amino acids. The V gene lost 6 bases and the J gene lost 4 bases, with 9 bases spanning the gap. The CDR3: CASRRRGTEAFF. In DNA form, the CDR3 reads TGTGCCAGCAGGCGGCGCGGCACTGAAGCTTTCTTT.

This clonotype was recorded many times. The size of this beta chain means little, since it is a stray read in a library made for alpha chains. The CDR3 region is CSASLDSSYEQYF. CDR3 nucleotides: TGCAGTGCTAGCCTCGACAGCTCCTACGAGCAGTACTTC. V usage is TRBV20-1 and J usage is TRBJ2-7; D might be TRBD1 (5 bases). The CDR3 totals 13 residues. The V gene's germline CDR1 is DFQATT and CDR2 SNEGSKA (reference sequence). V gave up 3 bases and J gave up 0 bases, with 9 bases separating them.

On this clonotype: This beta chain is off target for a library built for alpha chains, so its abundance means little. The J gene is TRBJ2-1, the V gene TRBV7-2, with 7 bases identical to TRBD2. The CDR3 has 15 residues. The trim removed 1 base at V and 0 bases at J, leaving 0 bases unmatched. Germline assignment: CDR1 SGHTA and CDR2 FQGNSA. The DNA for the CDR3 is TGTGCCAGCAGCTTAGGGACTAGCTCCTACAATGAGCAGTTCTTC. Translation gives CASSLGTSSYNEQFF.

This clonotype rates as medium-sized (0.01 to 0.1%). Found in a library prepared for alpha chains, this beta chain is an off-target read, and its abundance has little meaning. The rearrangement uses TRBV12-3 or TRBV12-4 and TRBJ1-5; D gene unclear. The CDR3 spans 12 residues. Trimming removed 7 bases at V and 10 bases at J, with 14 bases between. CDR3 amino acids: CASTPGESPQHF. CDR3 DNA: TGTGCCAGCACCCCCGGGGAGAGTCCCCAGCATTTT.

In this sample, this clonotype turned up many times. Since the library was made to target alpha chains, this beta chain is a stray read and its abundance is not meaningful. The chain recombines TRBV7-2 with TRBJ2-5; 8 bases map to TRBD2. The CDR3 is 17 residues long. Looked up from germline, CDR1 is SGHTA and CDR2 is FQGNSA. V trimming: 0 bases; J trimming: 4 bases; junction bases outside the gene matches: 10. Here the CDR3 reads CASSLANRGGLRETQYF. The DNA of the CDR3 is TGTGCCAGCAGCTTAGCAAACCGGGGGGGCCTCCGAGAGACCCAGTACTTC.

This clonotype was seen at least ten times. Because this beta chain is a stray read in a library intended to capture alpha chains, its abundance should not be given much weight. The CDR3 loop reads CASSQDNSYNEQFF. DNA for the CDR3: TGTGCCAGCAGCCAAGACAACTCCTACAATGAGCAGTTCTTC. The V gene is TRBV7-3, the J gene TRBJ2-1; D gene unclear. Trimming removed 5 bases at V and 0 bases at J, with 8 bases between. This CDR3 is built from 14 residues. Germline V gene data show CDR1 as SGHTA and CDR2 as FQGTGA.

This clonotype was observed many times. In a library made to pick up alpha chains, this beta chain is a stray read with a size that means little. V is TRBV4-3 and J is TRBJ2-1; D ambiguous. Germline CDR1 and CDR2: LGHNA and YSLEER. The CDR3 loop spans 15 amino acids. V lost 0 bases to trimming and J lost 7 bases, with 13 bases between them. CDR3 in DNA: TGCGCCAGCAGCCAAGAAGGTTCCTCACGTAATGAGCAGTTCTTC. Encoded protein: CASSQEGSSRNEQFF.

In the case of this clonotype: A library prepared for alpha chains yielded this beta chain as an off-target read; its size is of little meaning. The V call is TRBV7-2, the J call TRBJ2-7, with D possibly matching TRBD1 (5 bases). V was trimmed by 2 bases and J by 5 bases, leaving 13 bases between them. CDR3 length: 14 amino acids. Germline CDR1 is SGHTA and CDR2 is FQGNSA. The CDR3 DNA is TGTGCCAGCAGCTTATCCAGGGAAGAGGACGAGCAGTACTTC. It yields the protein CASSLSREEDEQYF.

This clonotype was detected many times. This beta chain is a stray sequence in a library constructed for alpha chains; its clone size is not meaningful. The chain links TRBV6-1 to TRBJ2-7, with 7 bases identical to TRBD1. The CDR3 contains 15 residues. CDR1 is MNHNS, CDR2 SASEGT, per germline. Unmatched junction bases numbered 4, after V lost 0 bases and J lost 2 bases. The CDR3 reads CASSEALTGPYEQYF. CDR3 sequence (DNA): TGTGCCAGCAGTGAAGCCCTGACAGGGCCCTACGAGCAGTACTTC.

As to this clonotype: Being off target in a library aimed at alpha chains, this beta chain has a size of little meaning. The chain uses TRBV3-1 and TRBJ2-7, with 7 positions matching TRBD2. V shed 1 base and J 9 bases; nucleotides not matched to a gene: 3. This CDR3 contains 12 residues. Germline V gene sequence: CDR1 LGHDT, CDR2 YNNKEL (reference sequence). CDR3 residues: CASSQARGVQYF. CDR3 in DNA: TGTGCCAGCAGCCAAGCTCGGGGGGTGCAGTACTTC.

This clonotype was observed many times. This beta chain is a stray read from a library made for alpha chains; its abundance is not meaningful. V usage is TRBV6-2 or TRBV6-3 and J usage is TRBJ1-2; the D is unclear. This CDR3 is 13 amino acids long. Germline assignment: CDR1 MNHEY and CDR2 SVGEGT. Trimming shortened V by 4 bases and J by 5 bases, and 11 bases separated the two germline ends. The CDR3, as DNA: TGTGCCAGCAGTTTAAGGCGAGGATATGGCTACACCTTC. Its translation is CASSLRRGYGYTF.

This clonotype has more than one count but fewer than ten. This beta chain lies outside the target of a library built for alpha chains; its clone size means little. The J gene is TRBJ1-2, the V gene TRBV7-9; 7 bases fit TRBD1. With 4 bases clipped from V and 4 bases from J, the junction kept 6 bases outside the gene matches. Germline-derived CDR1 and CDR2 are SEHNR and FQNEAQ (reference sequence). The CDR3 spans 14 residues. Here the CDR3 DNA reads TGTGCCAGCAGCTCGACAGGGAAGATCTATGGCTACACCTTC. This encodes CASSSTGKIYGYTF.

This clonotype has a count of ten or more. This beta chain is a stray sequence in a library constructed for alpha chains; its clone size is not meaningful. The rearrangement links TRBV12-3 or TRBV12-4 to TRBJ1-1; possible D gene TRBD1, 6 bases. Trimming left V 3 bases short and J 7 bases short, with 18 bases between. The CDR3 is 15 residues long. In DNA, the CDR3 is TGTGCCAGCAGTTTTACCCTTGGGGGCGTGATTGAAGCTTTCTTT. As protein: CASSFTLGGVIEAFF.

This clonotype came up a few times. In a library made to pick up alpha chains, this beta chain is a stray read with a size that means little. The V and J genes are TRBV5-6 and TRBJ1-5; 7 bases are a match to TRBD1. V was pared by 5 bases and J by 2 bases, with 7 bases of the junction left unmatched. Germline V gene sequence: CDR1 SGHDT, CDR2 YYEEEE. The CDR3 extends over 15 amino acids. Here the CDR3 DNA reads TGTGCCAGCAGGGCCGGACAGGTCTGCAATCAGCCCCAGCATTTT. Its protein product is CASRAGQVCNQPQHF. The entire variable domain, with the rest obtained from reference TRBV5-6 and TRBJ1-5, is as follows: DAGVTQSPTHLIKTRGQQVTLRCSPKSGHDTVSWYQQALGQGPQFIFQYYEEEERQRGNFPDRFSGHQFPNYSSELNVNALLLGDSALYLCASRAGQVCNQPQHFGDGTRLSIL.

The sample holds a few counts of this clonotype. Since it is a stray read in a library aimed at alpha chains, this beta chain has a size that is not meaningful. The chain has TRBV20-1 and TRBJ2-1, with TRBD2 identical over 12 bases. The CDR3 consists of 16 residues. Trimming took 2 bases from V and 6 from J; bases not matched to a gene: 8. The germline V gene has CDR1 DFQATT and CDR2 SNEGSKA (reference sequence). The CDR3 nucleotides read TGCAGTGCTAGAACTCGCGAGACTAGCGGGGGCAATGAGCAGTTCTTC. Protein product: CSARTRETSGGNEQFF.

This clonotype is medium-sized (0.01 to 0.1%) in the sample. Since the library was made to target alpha chains, this beta chain is a stray read and its abundance is not meaningful. This sequence joins TRBV24-1 and TRBJ2-3; 7 bases are a match to TRBD1. After removal of 3 bases from V and 2 bases from J, the junction contained 13 bases not matched to a gene. CDR1 and CDR2 from the germline V gene are KGHDR and SFDVKD. This CDR3 comprises 18 residues. CDR3 loop: CATSDPPPTGATTDTQYF. CDR3 DNA: TGTGCCACCAGTGATCCTCCTCCTACAGGGGCTACCACAGATACGCAGTATTTT.